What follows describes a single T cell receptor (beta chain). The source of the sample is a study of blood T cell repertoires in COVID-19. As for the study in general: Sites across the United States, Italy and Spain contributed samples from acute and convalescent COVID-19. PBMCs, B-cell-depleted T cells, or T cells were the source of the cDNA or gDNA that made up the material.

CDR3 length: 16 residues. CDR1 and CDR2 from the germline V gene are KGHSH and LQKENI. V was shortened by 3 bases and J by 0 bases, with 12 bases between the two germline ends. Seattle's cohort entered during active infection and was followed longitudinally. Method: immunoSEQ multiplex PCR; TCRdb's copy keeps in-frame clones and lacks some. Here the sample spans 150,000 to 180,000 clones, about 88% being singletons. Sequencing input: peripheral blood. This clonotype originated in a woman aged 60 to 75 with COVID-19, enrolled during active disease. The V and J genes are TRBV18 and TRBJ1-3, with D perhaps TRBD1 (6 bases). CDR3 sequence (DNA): TGTGCCAGCTCACCTGGGACAATCCGCTCTGGAAACACCATATATTTT. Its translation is CASSPGTIRSGNTIYF.